These T cell receptor beta chains were read from a single sample in a study of beta chain features in type 1 diabetes. Here immunoSEQ multiplex PCR was the method, and the copy in TCRdb shows in-frame clones only, minus some. The repertoire has 130,000 to 150,000 clones, 9.2% of them found once; the top ten carry approximately 0.68%. Sequencing was carried out using central memory CD4+ T cells from blood. These receptors were collected from a man aged 18 to 29 in good health. CDR3s include the opening cysteine and the closing phenylalanine or tryptophan. Fields, in order: V gene, clone size, D gene, J gene, CDR3 DNA, CDR3 protein. D genes are given only for firm matches. Size values are once, few and many counts, or a class for expanded clones, and some rows have none.

V: TRBV5-1
size: -
D: TRBD2
J: TRBJ2-3
DNA: TGCGCCAGCAGCTTCACCGGGACTAGCGGGGTAGATACGCAGTATTTT
CDR3: CASSFTGTSGVDTQYF

V: TRBV7-2
size: -
D: -
J: TRBJ1-3
DNA: TGTGCCAGCAGCTTATTCGGGTCGGGCACCATATATTTT
CDR3: CASSLFGSGTIYF

V: TRBV10-3
size: -
D: TRBD2
J: TRBJ2-2
DNA: TGTGCCATCAGTGCCCAGCGGGGGACTCAGACCGGGGAGCTGTTTTTT
CDR3: CAISAQRGTQTGELFF

V: TRBV28
size: -
D: -
J: TRBJ1-2
DNA: TGTGCCAGCACCTCGGGGGGGGATGGCTACACCTTC
CDR3: CASTSGGDGYTF

V: TRBV29-1
size: -
D: -
J: TRBJ2-7
DNA: TGCAGCGTTGAAGATGACGGAGGGAACGAGCAGTACTTC
CDR3: CSVEDDGGNEQYF

V: TRBV11-2
size: few
D: TRBD2
J: TRBJ2-7
DNA: TGTGCCAGCAGCCCCTCGGGGGGGTCTAATTACGAGCAGTACTTC
CDR3: CASSPSGGSNYEQYF

V: TRBV5-1
size: many
D: TRBD1
J: TRBJ1-2
DNA: TGCGCCAGCAGGGAAGGGACAGACTATGGCTACACCTTC
CDR3: CASREGTDYGYTF

V: TRBV12-5
size: -
D: -
J: TRBJ2-1
DNA: TGTGCTAGTGGTTTGTTTGGGACACTTAAAACCTCCTACAATGAGCAGTTCTTC
CDR3: CASGLFGTLKTSYNEQFF

V: TRBV29-1
size: -
D: -
J: TRBJ1-1
DNA: TGCAGCGCCGATCGCGGAATAGGCACTGAAGCTTTCTTT
CDR3: CSADRGIGTEAFF

V: TRBV5-8
size: -
D: -
J: TRBJ2-2
DNA: TGTGCCAGCGGCAGGGGCATATCCGGGGAGCTGTTTTTT
CDR3: CASGRGISGELFF

V: TRBV6-5
size: -
D: TRBD1
J: TRBJ2-4
DNA: TGTGCCAGCAGTTGGGACAGGGTCTCTGCCAAAAACATTCAGTACTTC
CDR3: CASSWDRVSAKNIQYF

V: TRBV11-1
size: few
D: -
J: TRBJ2-2
DNA: TGTGCCAGCAGCGAGACCTCCGGGGACGGGGAGCTGTTTTTT
CDR3: CASSETSGDGELFF

V: TRBV7-3
size: -
D: TRBD1
J: TRBJ2-1
DNA: TGTGCCAGCAGCCCAGGACAGGGGAGGTATGAGCAGTTCTTC
CDR3: CASSPGQGRYEQFF

V: TRBV7-2
size: -
D: TRBD2
J: TRBJ2-5
DNA: TGTGCCAGCAGCTTAGGGACTAGCGGGGGGTCAAGGCAAGAGACCCAGTACTTC
CDR3: CASSLGTSGGSRQETQYF

V: TRBV15
size: few
D: TRBD1
J: TRBJ1-2
DNA: TGTGCCACCAGCAGCCTGGACAGGCCGGGCTACACCTTC
CDR3: CATSSLDRPGYTF

V: TRBV6-1
size: few
D: TRBD1
J: TRBJ2-1
DNA: TGTGCCAGCAGTGAAGGGTTCGGGACAGGGGGGTACAATGAGCAGTTCTTC
CDR3: CASSEGFGTGGYNEQFF

V: TRBV9
size: once
D: TRBD1
J: TRBJ1-6
DNA: TGTGCCAGCAGCCCAATGGGACAGGAGAATTCACCCCTCCACTTT
CDR3: CASSPMGQENSPLHF

V: TRBV19
size: many
D: -
J: TRBJ1-5
DNA: TGTGCCAGTAGTATGCGGAACAATCAGCCCCAGCATTTT
CDR3: CASSMRNNQPQHF

V: TRBV5-1
size: few
D: -
J: TRBJ2-2
DNA: TGCGCCAGCAGACTTAGATCTAACACCGGGGAGCTGTTTTTT
CDR3: CASRLRSNTGELFF

V: TRBV6-5
size: few
D: -
J: TRBJ2-1
DNA: TGTGCCAGCGGCGGCGGCTACAATGAGCAGTTCTTC
CDR3: CASGGGYNEQFF

V: TRBV25-1
size: -
D: TRBD1
J: TRBJ1-1
DNA: TGTGCCAGCAGATCGGACAGGGCGTTAACTGAAGCTTTCTTT
CDR3: CASRSDRALTEAFF

V: TRBV7-8
size: few
D: -
J: TRBJ2-1
DNA: TGTGCCAGCAGCTTAGATCTCGGGGGTTTCAATGAGCAGTTCTTC
CDR3: CASSLDLGGFNEQFF

V: TRBV4-3
size: -
D: -
J: TRBJ2-7
DNA: TGCGCCAGCAGCCAAGATAGGGCTAGAGTCAGGGGAGCATCCGAGCAGTACTTC
CDR3: CASSQDRARVRGASEQYF

V: TRBV27
size: few
D: TRBD1
J: TRBJ1-5
DNA: TGTGCCAGCAGTTTACTCCCAACAGGGGAGAGCAATCAGCCCCAGCATTTT
CDR3: CASSLLPTGESNQPQHF

V: TRBV20-1
size: many
D: -
J: TRBJ1-2
DNA: TGCAGTGCTGGGGCAGACTATGGCTACACCTTC
CDR3: CSAGADYGYTF

V: TRBV7-3
size: few
D: TRBD1
J: TRBJ1-2
DNA: TGTGCCAGCAGTCATACAGGGGGCGATGGCTACACCTTC
CDR3: CASSHTGGDGYTF

V: TRBV7-2
size: few
D: -
J: TRBJ2-1
DNA: TGTGCCAGCAGTCCCGGGTTCGCTTTGAGTGAGCAGTTCTTC
CDR3: CASSPGFALSEQFF

V: TRBV7-8
size: -
D: -
J: TRBJ1-5
DNA: TGTGCCAGCAGCTCCGGGGGGGGTGGCAATCAGCCCCAGCATTTT
CDR3: CASSSGGGGNQPQHF

V: TRBV13
size: many
D: TRBD1
J: TRBJ2-5
DNA: TGTGCCAGCAGCCTCCGGGACAGGGGGCAGTCGGACTTC
CDR3: CASSLRDRGQSDF

V: TRBV6-5
size: -
D: TRBD1
J: TRBJ2-1
DNA: TGTGCCAGCAGTTTGAATATAGGGACAGGGATGAATGAGCAGTTCTTC
CDR3: CASSLNIGTGMNEQFF

V: TRBV10-2
size: few
D: -
J: TRBJ2-3
DNA: TGCGCCAGCAGTACTACCTCCGGGACTACAGATACGCAGTATTTT
CDR3: CASSTTSGTTDTQYF

V: TRBV7-9
size: many
D: -
J: TRBJ1-4
DNA: TGTGCCAGCAGCTTAGCTACAGGGCTCAATGAAAAACTGTTTTTT
CDR3: CASSLATGLNEKLFF

V: TRBV27
size: once
D: TRBD1
J: TRBJ2-3
DNA: TGTGCCAGCAGCCGACAGGGGCATAGCACAGATACGCAGTATTTT
CDR3: CASSRQGHSTDTQYF

V: TRBV6-5
size: -
D: -
J: TRBJ2-1
DNA: TGTGCCAGCAGTTACTCGGGGCAGGGGGGCCCGTTCTTC
CDR3: CASSYSGQGGPFF

V: TRBV6-6
size: -
D: -
J: TRBJ2-6
DNA: TGTGCCAGCAGTGTAGATGGGGCCAACGTCCTGACTTTC
CDR3: CASSVDGANVLTF

V: TRBV4-3
size: -
D: -
J: TRBJ2-3
DNA: TGCGCCAGCAGTCGCACAGGGGGAGGGACAGATACGCAGTATTTT
CDR3: CASSRTGGGTDTQYF

V: TRBV4-3
size: many
D: -
J: TRBJ2-1
DNA: TGCGCCAGCAGCCAAGGGAGCAGGGTCGAGGAGCAGTTCTTC
CDR3: CASSQGSRVEEQFF

V: TRBV6-5
size: -
D: -
J: TRBJ1-3
DNA: TGTGCCAGCAGTTCCCCCGCAATTCGAGACACCATATATTTT
CDR3: CASSSPAIRDTIYF

V: TRBV11-2
size: few
D: -
J: TRBJ1-1
DNA: TGTGCCAGCAGCATCACAGGGAAGCGCACTGAAGCTTTCTTT
CDR3: CASSITGKRTEAFF

V: TRBV10-3
size: many
D: -
J: TRBJ2-7
DNA: TGTGCCATCGGCCCGTCCTACGAGCAGTACTTC
CDR3: CAIGPSYEQYF